Each of the 15 T cell receptor beta chains below was sequenced from the same sample in a study of blood T cell repertoires in COVID-19. The method was immunoSEQ multiplex PCR; TCRdb's version includes in-frame clones alone and lacks a portion of them. The table lists around 77,000 clones, approximately 90% of them singletons. Specimen: peripheral blood. These receptors all come from a woman aged 60-70 years with active COVID-19.

The chain is built from TRBV5-1 and TRBJ2-2; possible D gene TRBD2, 8 bases. The CDR3 sequence is 16 residues long. Trimming cost V 5 bases and J 8 bases, with 22 bases left between them. Germline values: CDR1 SGHRS, CDR2 YFSETQ. In DNA form, the CDR3 reads TGCGCCAGCAGGTCTAGGGGGCTAGCGGGCCTTGGGGAGCTGTTTTTT. It translates to CASRSRGLAGLGELFF.

The chain links TRBV6-5 to TRBJ1-6; maybe TRBD1 (6 bases). With 2 bases removed from V and 14 bases from J, the gap between germline ends came to 19 bases. The CDR3 spans 15 residues. Germline loops: CDR1 MNHEY, CDR2 SVGAGI. CDR3 bases: TGTGCCAGCAGTTACGGACAGTCCGGGAGGATGGCCCTCCACTTT. Its translation is CASSYGQSGRMALHF.

The chain recombines TRBV7-2 with TRBJ2-5; no clear D gene. Germline-derived CDR1 and CDR2 are SGHTA and FQGNSA. CDR3 length: 13 residues. V lost 1 base to trimming and J lost 2 bases, with 5 bases between them. The CDR3 DNA reads TGTGCCAGCAGCTTAGTCCGTCAAGAGACCCAGTACTTC. It yields the protein CASSLVRQETQYF.

This chain joins TRBV30 and TRBJ1-1, with D unresolved. The CDR3 covers 12 residues. Between the trimmed V and J ends, which lost 4 bases and 4 bases, there was a span of 10 bases. Germline V CDR1 and CDR2: GTSNPN, SVGIG (reference sequence). The CDR3 nucleotides are TGTGCCTGGACCTTAGCGGTCACTGAAGCTTTCTTT. This sequence encodes CAWTLAVTEAFF.

The count of this clone is one. The genes are TRBV5-4 and TRBJ1-1; the D is unclear. Germline V gene lookup returns CDR1 SGHNT and CDR2 YYREEE (reference sequence). V lost 4 bases to trimming and J lost 2 bases, with 6 bases between them. There are 12 residues in the CDR3. The CDR3 loop reads CASSRPNTEAFF. CDR3 bases: TGTGCCAGCAGCCGTCCCAACACTGAAGCTTTCTTT.

This clone was detected once. The V call is TRBV6-5, the J call TRBJ2-5; D perhaps matches TRBD2 (6 bases). The CDR3 contains 15 residues. The germline V and J ends were trimmed by 2 bases and 5 bases, with 15 bases remaining between them. CDR1 MNHEY and CDR2 SVGAGI come from the germline V gene. The CDR3 sequence is CASSYGLGGPETQYF. The CDR3 coding sequence is TGTGCCAGCAGTTACGGCCTGGGGGGACCCGAGACCCAGTACTTC.

This chain connects TRBV28 to TRBJ2-5; 8 bases line up with TRBD2. The CDR3 runs 14 residues. Germline V gene data show CDR1 as MDHEN and CDR2 as SYDVKM. Unmatched junction bases numbered 6, after V lost 5 bases and J lost 4 bases. In DNA form, the CDR3 reads TGTGCCAGCAGTCCCGCTCTAGCGGGAGAGACCCAGTACTTC. Its translation: CASSPALAGETQYF.

The chain carries TRBV5-1 and TRBJ2-2, with 8 bases matching TRBD1. The germline gives CDR1 SGHRS, CDR2 YFSETQ. V was clipped by 3 bases and J by 1 base; unmatched bases: 5. The CDR3 covers 16 residues. CDR3 in DNA: TGCGCCAGCAGCTCATACAGGGGGAGGAACACCGGGGAGCTGTTTTTT. Protein sequence: CASSSYRGRNTGELFF.

The chain links TRBV7-9 to TRBJ2-7, with TRBD2 identical over 8 bases. The V segment lost 1 base and the J segment 3 bases; nucleotides outside the gene matches: 11. The V gene's germline CDR1 is SEHNR and CDR2 FQNEAQ (reference sequence). The CDR3 is 17 residues long. The DNA for the CDR3 is TGTGCCAGCAGCTTAGTTAGCGGGGCTTCGCGGGACTACGAGCAGTACTTC. This sequence encodes CASSLVSGASRDYEQYF.

The J gene is TRBJ1-3, the V gene TRBV6-2 or TRBV6-3; 8 positions agree with TRBD1. J was trimmed by 0 bases and V by 4 bases; bases with no gene match: 2. In germline, CDR1 is MNHEY, CDR2 SVGEGT. The CDR3 extends over 15 amino acids. CDR3 sequence: CASSSDRASGNTIYF. CDR3 in DNA: TGTGCCAGCAGTTCGGACAGGGCCTCTGGAAACACCATATATTTT.

This chain links TRBV27 with TRBJ1-2, with TRBD1 matching 8 bases. With 5 bases clipped from V and 5 bases from J, the junction kept 7 bases outside the gene matches. CDR3 length: 14 residues. Looked up from germline, CDR1 is MNHEY and CDR2 is SMNVEV (reference sequence). CDR3 in amino acids: CASSPRQGLYGYTF. The CDR3 DNA reads TGTGCCAGCAGTCCCCGACAGGGGTTGTATGGCTACACCTTC.

J is TRBJ1-2 and V is TRBV5-1, with TRBD1 matching 8 bases. Germline values: CDR1 SGHRS, CDR2 YFSETQ. CDR3 length: 15 amino acids. Trimming took 5 bases from V and 8 from J; bases not matched to a gene: 14. CDR3 in DNA: TGCGCCAGCAGGGTTTACGCCGGGACAGGCAGCGGCTACACCTTC. Its translation: CASRVYAGTGSGYTF.

The J gene is TRBJ1-2, the V gene TRBV27; tentative D call: TRBD1 (6 bases). The CDR3 is made up of 16 amino acids. Germline V gene sequence: CDR1 MNHEY, CDR2 SMNVEV (reference sequence). The ends were cut back, 3 bases at V and 1 base at J, with 15 bases in the middle. For the CDR3, the DNA is TGTGCCAGCAGTTTCTTGAGACAGGACTTTAACTATGGCTACACCTTC. Amino acid sequence: CASSFLRQDFNYGYTF.

The rearrangement links TRBV28 to TRBJ2-6; D is uncertain. Germline loops: CDR1 MDHEN, CDR2 SYDVKM. The CDR3 totals 15 residues. V was shortened by 6 bases and J by 0 bases, with 9 bases between the two germline ends. CDR3 region: CASSSFSSGANVLTF. The CDR3 region has the DNA TGTGCCAGCAGCTCCTTTAGCTCTGGGGCCAACGTCCTGACTTTC.

Only one count was recorded for this clone. The chain links TRBV7-2 to TRBJ1-4; a possible D gene is TRBD1 (5 bases). The CDR3 runs 16 residues. CDR1 is SGHTA and CDR2 is FQGNSA in the germline V gene. The V end lost 5 bases, the J end lost 5 bases, and 18 bases lay between the germline ends. The CDR3, as DNA: TGTGCCAGCAGCAGAAAGGTCCAGGGCTTGAATGAAAAACTGTTTTTT. Translation gives CASSRKVQGLNEKLFF.